This TCR beta chain was retrieved from a study of blood T cell repertoires in COVID-19. Data came from immunoSEQ multiplex PCR; TCRdb stores just in-frame clones and leaves some out. The repertoire holds approximately 170,000 clones, with 89% as singletons. The sequenced material came from peripheral blood. This sequence was found in a man aged 18 to 30 who had recovered from COVID-19.

The CDR3 nucleotides are TGTGCCAGCGGGGCAGAATATACCGGGGAGCTGTTTTTT. It codes for CASGAEYTGELFF. The chain joins TRBV25-1 to TRBJ2-2; a weak D match, TRBD1 (5 bases). Trimming removed 8 bases from V and 5 bases from J, with 12 bases in between. Germline V lookup: CDR1 MGHDK, CDR2 SYGVNS. The CDR3 covers 13 residues.